This is a list of T cell receptor beta chains from one sample in a study of lymphopenia after photon versus proton radiotherapy. Here immunoSEQ multiplex PCR was the method, and the copy in TCRdb shows in-frame clones only, minus some. The sample consists of over 25,000 clones, roughly 84% of them appearing once. This specimen was peripheral blood, taken from a patient treated with proton-based radiotherapy. These receptors were taken from a woman in her 70s with pancreatic cancer. The CDR3 runs from the conserved cysteine through the conserved F or W. D genes are given only for firm matches. Rows give clone size only sometimes, using once, few, many, or a class for an expanded clone.

clone_size d_call j_call v_call cdr3_nt cdr3_aa
- - TRBJ2-3 TRBV14 TGTGCCAGCAGCCACTACGCGACAGATACGCAGTATTTT CASSHYATDTQYF
once TRBD1 TRBJ1-2 TRBV6-5 TGTGCCAGCAGGCGACCCCGACAGGGGGCGGATGGCTACACCTTC CASRRPRQGADGYTF
- - TRBJ1-2 TRBV4-1 TGCGCCAGCAGCCAAGATCAGGGCAGGACCAACTATGGCTACACCTTC CASSQDQGRTNYGYTF
- - TRBJ2-7 TRBV12-5 TGTGCTAGTGGTTCCTCAATCGGGGAGCTCTACGAGCAGTACTTC CASGSSIGELYEQYF
- - TRBJ1-5 TRBV7-2 TGTGCCAGCAGCTTTCAGGGGCGCTCGGAGCCCCAGCATTTT CASSFQGRSEPQHF
- TRBD1 TRBJ1-6 TRBV5-6 TGTGCCAGCAGCTTCTGGACAGGGAGAGATTCACCCCTCCACTTC CASSFWTGRDSPLHF
- - TRBJ2-3 TRBV11-2 TGTGCCAGCAGCTTAGATTGGCGAGGAGATACGCAGTATTTT CASSLDWRGDTQYF
- - TRBJ2-3 TRBV19 TGTGCCAGCGTGGACTCCACTAGCACAGATACGCAGTATTTT CASVDSTSTDTQYF
- - TRBJ2-7 TRBV7-9 TGTGCCAGCAGCCCCCAGCCCTACGAGCAGTACTTC CASSPQPYEQYF
- TRBD1 TRBJ2-1 TRBV7-9 TGTGCCAGCAGCTCCCAGACAGGGAGCTACAATGAGCAGTTCTTC CASSSQTGSYNEQFF
- TRBD1 TRBJ2-7 TRBV30 TGTGCCTGGAGCGGACAGGGCGTCCCCTACGAGCAGTACTTC CAWSGQGVPYEQYF
- - TRBJ1-1 TRBV6-5 TGTGCCAGCAGAGGAACACAGGGAAACACTGAAGCTTTCTTT CASRGTQGNTEAFF
- TRBD2 TRBJ2-3 TRBV19 TGTGCCAGTAGCCAGACTAGCGGGAGTTTCCCAGATACGCAGTATTTT CASSQTSGSFPDTQYF
few - TRBJ2-7 TRBV5-6 TGTGCCAGCAGCTCTCGGTTTGGCGCAAGCTCCTACGAGCAGTACTTC CASSSRFGASSYEQYF
- - TRBJ2-7 TRBV18 TGTGCCAGCTCACCACCGGAAACGGGTCCCTCCTACGAGCAGTACTTC CASSPPETGPSYEQYF
once TRBD1 TRBJ1-6 TRBV7-2 TGTGCCAGCAGCTCCAGACAGGGGTTAGATTCACCCCTCCACTTT CASSSRQGLDSPLHF